What follows is one T cell receptor (beta chain) and its context. Its antigen remains unidentified. The data originate from a study of vaccination and CD4 T cells after COVID-19. The CDR3 runs 18 residues. CDR1 and CDR2 from the germline V gene are SGHTA and FQGNSA. Trimming removed 2 bases from V and 0 bases from J; junction bases left unmatched: 13. Treatment specified: approximately nine-day PBMC culture with coronavirus spike peptide pools or control peptides (ViraFEST assay). Once obtained from cultured CD4+ T cells, the DNA was sequenced using the Oncomine TCR Beta short-read assay. TCRdb used MiXCR to reprocess the PCR reads, holding one entry per CDR3 protein. The table includes fewer than 30,000 distinct CDR3 sequences, roughly 60% detected once.

The clonotype comes from a human donor who received a COVID-19 vaccine. The rearrangement links TRBV7-2 to TRBJ2-7, with 7 bases matching TRBD1. The input for sequencing was CD4+ T cells from blood, cultured in vitro, taken after SARS-CoV-2 vaccination. Here the CDR3 reads CASSLFGRSGTASYEQYF. DNA for the CDR3: TGTGCCAGCAGCTTATTTGGTAGATCCGGGACAGCCTCCTACGAGCAGTACTTC.